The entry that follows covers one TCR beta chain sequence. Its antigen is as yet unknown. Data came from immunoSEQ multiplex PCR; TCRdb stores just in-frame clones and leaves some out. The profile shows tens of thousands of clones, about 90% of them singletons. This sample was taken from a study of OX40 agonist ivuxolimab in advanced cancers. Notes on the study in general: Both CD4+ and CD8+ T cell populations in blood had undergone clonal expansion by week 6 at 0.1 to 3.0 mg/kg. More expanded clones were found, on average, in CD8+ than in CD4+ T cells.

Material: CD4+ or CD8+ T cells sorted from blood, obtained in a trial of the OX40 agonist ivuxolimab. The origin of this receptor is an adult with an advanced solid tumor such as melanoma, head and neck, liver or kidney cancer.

The CDR3 spells CASRPLGETQYF. CDR3 nucleotide sequence: TGTGCCAGCAGACCCTTGGGGGAGACCCAGTACTTC. This chain connects TRBV28 to TRBJ2-5, with D hard to call. This CDR3 is 12 amino acids long. Trimming pared 6 bases from V and 5 bases from J, leaving 10 bases between. The germline V gene has CDR1 MDHEN and CDR2 SYDVKM.